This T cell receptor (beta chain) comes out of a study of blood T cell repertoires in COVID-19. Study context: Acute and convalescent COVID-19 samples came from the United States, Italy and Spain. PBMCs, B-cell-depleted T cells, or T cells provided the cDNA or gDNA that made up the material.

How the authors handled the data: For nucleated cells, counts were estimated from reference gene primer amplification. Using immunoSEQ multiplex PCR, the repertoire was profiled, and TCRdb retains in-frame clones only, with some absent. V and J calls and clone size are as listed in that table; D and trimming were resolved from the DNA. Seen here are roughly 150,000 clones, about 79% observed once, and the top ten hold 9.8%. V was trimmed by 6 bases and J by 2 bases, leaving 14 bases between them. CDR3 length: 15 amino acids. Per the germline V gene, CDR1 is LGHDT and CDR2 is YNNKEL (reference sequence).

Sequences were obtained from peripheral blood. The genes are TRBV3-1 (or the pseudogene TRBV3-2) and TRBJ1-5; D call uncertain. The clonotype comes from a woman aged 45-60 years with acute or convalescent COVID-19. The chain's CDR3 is CASRSGVSGNQPQHF. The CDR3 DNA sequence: TGTGCCAGCAGATCCGGGGTCTCCGGCAATCAGCCCCAGCATTTT.